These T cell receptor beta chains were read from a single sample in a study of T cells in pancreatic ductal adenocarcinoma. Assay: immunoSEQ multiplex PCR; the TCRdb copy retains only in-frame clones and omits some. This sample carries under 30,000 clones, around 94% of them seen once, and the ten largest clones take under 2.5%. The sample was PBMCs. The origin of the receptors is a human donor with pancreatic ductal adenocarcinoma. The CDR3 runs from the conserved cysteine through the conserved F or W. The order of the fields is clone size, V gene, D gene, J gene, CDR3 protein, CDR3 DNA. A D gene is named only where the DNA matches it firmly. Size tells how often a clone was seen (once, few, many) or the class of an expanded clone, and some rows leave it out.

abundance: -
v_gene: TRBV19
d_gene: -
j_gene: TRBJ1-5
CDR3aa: CASSIGQVNQPQHF
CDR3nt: TGTGCCAGTAGTATTGGGCAGGTCAATCAGCCCCAGCATTTT

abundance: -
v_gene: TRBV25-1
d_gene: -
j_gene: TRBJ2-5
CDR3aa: CASSELLGRGETQYF
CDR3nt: TGTGCCAGCAGTGAACTACTGGGACGGGGAGAGACCCAGTACTTC

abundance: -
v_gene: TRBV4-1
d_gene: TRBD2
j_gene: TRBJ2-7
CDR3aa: CASRFMGGSSYEQYF
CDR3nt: TGCGCCAGCAGGTTCATGGGAGGGAGCTCCTACGAGCAGTACTTC

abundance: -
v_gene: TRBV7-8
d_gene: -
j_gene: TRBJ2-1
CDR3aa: CASSLVSAQGMRQFF
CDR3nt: TGTGCCAGCAGCTTAGTCTCTGCCCAGGGAATGAGGCAGTTCTTC

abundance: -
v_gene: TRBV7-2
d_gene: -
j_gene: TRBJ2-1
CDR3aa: CASSPWGLNEQFF
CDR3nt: TGTGCCAGCAGCCCCTGGGGCCTTAATGAGCAGTTCTTC

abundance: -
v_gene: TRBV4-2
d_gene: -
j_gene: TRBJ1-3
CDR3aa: CASSQERGRFAGNTIYF
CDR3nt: TGTGCCAGCAGCCAAGAACGTGGCAGATTCGCTGGAAACACCATATATTTT

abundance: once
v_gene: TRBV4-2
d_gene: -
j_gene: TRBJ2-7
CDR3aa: CASSQDEEGSNEQYF
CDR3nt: TGTGCCAGCAGCCAAGATGAAGAGGGATCTAACGAGCAGTACTTC

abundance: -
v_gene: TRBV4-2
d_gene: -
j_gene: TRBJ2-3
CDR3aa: CASSQVDTQYF
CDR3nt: TGTGCCAGCAGCCAAGTCGATACGCAGTATTTT

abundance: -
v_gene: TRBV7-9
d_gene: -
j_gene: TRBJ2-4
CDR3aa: CASSLVRGGINIQYF
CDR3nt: TGTGCCAGCAGCTTAGTAAGAGGGGGAATAAACATTCAGTACTTC

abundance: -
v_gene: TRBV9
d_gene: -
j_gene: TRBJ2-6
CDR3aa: CASSVGAGSYSGANVLTF
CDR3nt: TGTGCCAGCAGCGTAGGGGCAGGAAGCTACTCTGGGGCCAACGTCCTGACTTTC

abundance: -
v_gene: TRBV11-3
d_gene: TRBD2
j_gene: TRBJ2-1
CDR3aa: CASSFLAGGPDEQFF
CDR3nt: TGTGCCAGCAGCTTTCTAGCGGGAGGGCCCGATGAGCAGTTCTTC

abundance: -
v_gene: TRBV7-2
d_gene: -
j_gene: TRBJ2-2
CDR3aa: CASTPWAIDTGELFF
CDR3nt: TGTGCCAGCACCCCGTGGGCTATCGACACCGGGGAGCTGTTTTTT

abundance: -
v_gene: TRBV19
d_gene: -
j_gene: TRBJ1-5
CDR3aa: CASSVDSSNQPQHF
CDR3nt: TGTGCCAGTAGTGTGGACAGTAGCAATCAGCCCCAGCATTTT

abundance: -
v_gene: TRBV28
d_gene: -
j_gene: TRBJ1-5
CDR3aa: CASSLSLGYQPQHF
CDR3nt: TGTGCCAGCAGTTTAAGTCTGGGGTATCAGCCCCAGCATTTT

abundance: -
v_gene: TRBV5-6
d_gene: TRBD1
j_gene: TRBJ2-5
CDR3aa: CASSGTGTGIQETQYF
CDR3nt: TGTGCCAGCAGCGGGACCGGGACAGGGATCCAAGAGACCCAGTACTTC

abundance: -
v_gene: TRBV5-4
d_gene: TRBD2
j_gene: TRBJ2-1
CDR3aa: CASSLKLAGADEQFF
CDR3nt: TGTGCCAGCAGCTTGAAACTAGCGGGAGCGGATGAGCAGTTCTTC

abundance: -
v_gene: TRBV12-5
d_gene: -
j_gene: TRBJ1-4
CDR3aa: CASASPPKGEKLFF
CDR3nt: TGTGCTAGTGCGTCCCCCCCGAAAGGGGAAAAACTGTTTTTT

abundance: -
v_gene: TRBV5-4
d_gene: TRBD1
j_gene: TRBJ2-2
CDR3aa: CASSLRTGAPGELFF
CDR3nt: TGTGCCAGCAGCTTGCGGACAGGCGCTCCCGGGGAGCTGTTTTTT

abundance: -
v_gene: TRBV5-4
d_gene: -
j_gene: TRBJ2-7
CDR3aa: CASRAGTEQYF
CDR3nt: TGTGCCAGCAGGGCGGGGACCGAGCAGTACTTC

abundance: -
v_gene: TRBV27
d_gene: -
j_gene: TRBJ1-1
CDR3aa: CASSPRGGGGYGAFF
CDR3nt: TGTGCCAGCAGTCCAAGGGGCGGGGGCGGCTACGGAGCTTTCTTT

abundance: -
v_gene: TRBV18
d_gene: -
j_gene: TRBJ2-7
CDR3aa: CASSSGPLDGYEQYF
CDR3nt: TGTGCCAGCTCATCCGGGCCTCTTGACGGGTACGAGCAGTACTTC

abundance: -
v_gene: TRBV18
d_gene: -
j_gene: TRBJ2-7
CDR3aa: CASSPEGNEQYF
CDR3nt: TGTGCCAGCTCACCAGAGGGGAACGAGCAGTACTTC

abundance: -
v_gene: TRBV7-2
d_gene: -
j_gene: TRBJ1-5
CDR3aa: CASSRVSDSNQPQHF
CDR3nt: TGTGCCAGCAGCCGAGTCAGCGATAGCAATCAGCCCCAGCATTTT

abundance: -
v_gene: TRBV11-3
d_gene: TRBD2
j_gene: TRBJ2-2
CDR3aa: CASSLAGGSGTGELFF
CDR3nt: TGTGCCAGCAGCCTAGCGGGAGGAAGTGGCACCGGGGAGCTGTTTTTT

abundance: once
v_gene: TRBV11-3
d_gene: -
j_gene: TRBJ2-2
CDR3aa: CASSLILTTPPGELFF
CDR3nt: TGTGCCAGCAGCCTTATCTTAACTACACCCCCCGGGGAGCTGTTTTTT

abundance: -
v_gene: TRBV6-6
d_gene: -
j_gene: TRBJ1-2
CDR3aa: CASSYSGRVSSYTF
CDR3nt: TGTGCCAGCAGTTACTCTGGGAGGGTGAGTAGCTACACCTTC

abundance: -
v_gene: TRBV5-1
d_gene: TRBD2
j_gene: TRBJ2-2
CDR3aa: CASSFTLAGTSGELFF
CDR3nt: TGCGCCAGCAGCTTTACTCTAGCGGGGACCTCCGGGGAGCTGTTTTTT

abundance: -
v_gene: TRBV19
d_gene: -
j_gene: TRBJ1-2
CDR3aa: CAAGTGNANYGYTF
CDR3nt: TGTGCCGCTGGGACGGGGAATGCGAACTATGGCTACACCTTC

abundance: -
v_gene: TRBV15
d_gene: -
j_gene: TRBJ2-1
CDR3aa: CATSNAGRGTYNEQFF
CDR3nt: TGTGCCACCAGCAACGCCGGCCGGGGAACCTACAATGAGCAGTTCTTC

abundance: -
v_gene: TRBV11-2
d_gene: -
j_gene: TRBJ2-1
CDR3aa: CASSQLGNEQFF
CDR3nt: TGTGCCAGCAGCCAGTTAGGGAATGAGCAGTTCTTC

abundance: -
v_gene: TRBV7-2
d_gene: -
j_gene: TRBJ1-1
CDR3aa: CASSFPARASEAFF
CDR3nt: TGTGCCAGCAGCTTTCCCGCGCGGGCCAGCGAAGCTTTCTTT

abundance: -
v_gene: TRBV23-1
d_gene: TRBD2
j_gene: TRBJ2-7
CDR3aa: CASSTSGTSSEQYF
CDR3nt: TGCGCCAGCAGTACATCCGGGACTAGCAGCGAGCAGTACTTC

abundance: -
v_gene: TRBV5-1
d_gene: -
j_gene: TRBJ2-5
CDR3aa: CASSEPTGLQTQYF
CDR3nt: TGCGCCAGCAGCGAGCCTACAGGGCTGCAGACCCAGTACTTC

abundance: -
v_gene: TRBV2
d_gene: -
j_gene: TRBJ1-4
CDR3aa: CASSDSGATNEKLFF
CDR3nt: TGTGCCAGCAGTGATTCGGGTGCAACTAATGAAAAACTGTTTTTT

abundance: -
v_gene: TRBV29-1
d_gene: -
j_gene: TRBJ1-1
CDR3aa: CSAIGATNTEAFF
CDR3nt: TGCAGCGCCATCGGGGCCACGAACACTGAAGCTTTCTTT

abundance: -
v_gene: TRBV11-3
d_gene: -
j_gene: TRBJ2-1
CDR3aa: CASSHTGGLTNNEQFF
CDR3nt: TGTGCCAGCAGCCATACCGGAGGACTTACTAACAATGAGCAGTTCTTC

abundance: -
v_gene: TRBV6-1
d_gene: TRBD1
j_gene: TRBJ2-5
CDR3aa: CASSASRRQGSETQYF
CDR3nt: TGTGCCAGCAGTGCCTCCCGACGACAGGGAAGCGAGACCCAGTACTTC

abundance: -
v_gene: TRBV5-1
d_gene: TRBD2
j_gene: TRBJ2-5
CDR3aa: CASSLTGGIEETQYF
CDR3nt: TGCGCCAGCAGCTTGACGGGGGGAATCGAAGAGACCCAGTACTTC

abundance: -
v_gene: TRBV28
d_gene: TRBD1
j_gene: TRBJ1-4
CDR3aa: CASSSGQGREKLFF
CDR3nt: TGTGCCAGCAGTTCTGGACAGGGGCGGGAAAAACTGTTTTTT

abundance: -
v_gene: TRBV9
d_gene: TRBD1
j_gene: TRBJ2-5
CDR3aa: CASSVGTGHQETQYF
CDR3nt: TGTGCCAGCAGCGTAGGGACAGGCCACCAAGAGACCCAGTACTTC

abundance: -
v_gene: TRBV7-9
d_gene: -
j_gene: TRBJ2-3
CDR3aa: CASSLVGSSADTQYF
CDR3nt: TGTGCCAGCAGCTTAGTCGGGAGTAGCGCAGATACGCAGTATTTT